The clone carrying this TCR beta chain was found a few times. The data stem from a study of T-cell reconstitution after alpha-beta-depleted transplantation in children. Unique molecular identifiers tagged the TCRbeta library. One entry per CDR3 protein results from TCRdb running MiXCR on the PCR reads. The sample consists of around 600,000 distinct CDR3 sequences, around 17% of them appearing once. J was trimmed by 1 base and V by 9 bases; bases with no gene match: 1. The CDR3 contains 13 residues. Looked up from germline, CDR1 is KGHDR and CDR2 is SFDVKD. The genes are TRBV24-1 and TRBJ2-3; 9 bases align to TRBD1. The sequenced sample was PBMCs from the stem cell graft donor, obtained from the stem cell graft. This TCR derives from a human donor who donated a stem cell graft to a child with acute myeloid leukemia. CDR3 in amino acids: CATGDRGTDTQYF. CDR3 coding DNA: TGTGCCACCGGGGACAGGGGCACAGATACGCAGTATTTT.